Listed below are T cell receptor beta chains from one sample, sequenced in a study of T cells in Graves' hyperthyroidism and ophthalmopathy. One entry per CDR3 protein results from TCRdb running MiXCR on the multiplex PCR reads. The repertoire holds roughly 420,000 distinct CDR3 sequences, around a sixth seen once, with less than 15% in the top ten. Source material: blood. Receptor source: a woman aged 18-29 years with Graves' hyperthyroidism. Both conserved end residues are part of each CDR3.

CASRADRGLRTEAFF	TRBV2
CSVSVYPSNTEAFF	TRBV29-1
CASSPGVAGTFSYEQYF	TRBV18
CASSEGTDTGELFF	TRBV10-1
CASSAGTYGLAPDF	TRBV28
CATSRGPGVNEKLFF	TRBV15
CASSEKTQYF	TRBV28
CASSPGHLNIQYF	TRBV12-3/TRBV12-4
CASSFTANEKLFF	TRBV7-9
CASSRSRDGANVLTF	TRBV18
CASSKPLGGSGRAGELFF	TRBV19
CASSQTGVIDPGELFF	TRBV3-1
CASSTYRDTEAFF	TRBV2
CASSRSGGGETQYF	TRBV7-9
CASSSRQGITEAFF	TRBV12-3/TRBV12-4
CASSFDRTDGVGTQYF	TRBV11-3
CASSLRQVFGEKLFF	TRBV5-1
CASTVTPQVGNTEAFF	TRBV6-2/TRBV6-3
CASSLFNEQFF	TRBV7-2